This T cell receptor beta chain was recorded in a study of neurological immune-mediated disorders. Using its own MiXCR run on the 5' RACE reads, TCRdb lists one record per CDR3 protein. In the table there are over 50,000 distinct CDR3 sequences, over 3% of which are singletons. This clonotype was seen ten or more times. Germline V CDR1 and CDR2: ENHRY, SYGVKD. Deletions cut 7 bases from V and 4 bases from J, with 8 bases between. CDR3 length: 12 amino acids. The chain couples TRBV10-3 to TRBJ1-3, with unresolved D. Sample: PBMCs. This TCR was recovered from a man aged 40-49 years with multiple sclerosis. CDR3 protein: CAINPGGNTIYF. Written as DNA, the CDR3 is TGTGCCATCAATCCCGGAGGAAACACCATATATTTT.